One and the same sample provided the 8 T cell receptor beta chains below, sequenced in a study of cytomegalovirus exposure and HLA in healthy donors. Repertoires were generated with immunoSEQ multiplex PCR, while TCRdb's copy carries only in-frame clones and drops some. The sample yields some 170,000 clones, 85% to 90% seen once. The sequenced material came from PBMCs. These receptors were collected from a woman younger than 45 in good health and CMV-seronegative.

The chain is built from TRBV18 and TRBJ1-2, with 7 bases lining up with TRBD1. The junction had 17 bases not matched to a gene; V was cut back by 6 bases and J by 4 bases. The germline gives CDR1 KGHSH, CDR2 LQKENI. This CDR3 contains 17 residues. CDR3 nucleotides: TGTGCCAGCTCGCCAGAACCACAGGGGCCGCAAACCTATGGCTACACCTTC. Amino acid sequence: CASSPEPQGPQTYGYTF.

The chain is built from TRBV5-4 and TRBJ1-2; D unresolved. This CDR3 has 17 amino acids. The V end lost 1 base, the J end lost 4 bases, and 20 bases lay between the germline ends. Germline V gives CDR1 SGHNT, CDR2 YYREEE (reference sequence). In DNA form, the CDR3 reads TGTGCCAGCAGCTTGCCGGAGGGCGGGTTGATTGGCTATGGCTACACCTTC. It is translated as CASSLPEGGLIGYGYTF.

The chain uses TRBV7-9 and TRBJ1-2, with D maybe TRBD1 (6 bases). Germline CDR1 reads SEHNR; CDR2 reads FQNEAQ (reference sequence). V was cut by 5 bases and J by 8 bases, with 21 bases left in between. The CDR3 totals 15 residues. CDR3 amino acids: CASSQQGPVWLGYTF. Here the CDR3 DNA reads TGTGCCAGCAGCCAACAGGGCCCCGTCTGGTTGGGCTACACCTTC.

This sequence joins TRBV4-2 and TRBJ2-2; TRBD2 agrees at 10 bases. J lost 7 bases, V lost 0 bases, and 11 bases had no gene match. The CDR3 is made up of 18 amino acids. Germline lookup yields CDR1 LGHNA and CDR2 YNFKEQ. For the CDR3, the DNA is TGTGCCAGCAGCCAAGATCTACCAGCGGGGGGGCCGAGCGGGGAGCTGTTTTTT. This encodes CASSQDLPAGGPSGELFF.

The rearrangement uses TRBV18 and TRBJ2-1; D is perhaps TRBD1 (6 bases). The CDR3 consists of 13 residues. V dropped 6 bases and J dropped 8 bases, with 14 bases sitting between them. The V gene's germline CDR1 is KGHSH and CDR2 LQKENI. The CDR3 region has the DNA TGTGCCAGCTCTCAAAACAGGGTCGATGAGCAGTTCTTC. Amino acids: CASSQNRVDEQFF.

The V and J genes are TRBV6-5 and TRBJ1-1; a weak D match, TRBD1 (6 bases). V shed 6 bases and J shed 11 bases, with 13 bases lying between them. CDR1 is MNHEY and CDR2 is SVGAGI in the germline V gene. The CDR3 runs to 11 residues. CDR3 DNA sequence: TGTGCCAGCAGAGACCAGGGGCATGCTTTCTTT. Protein: CASRDQGHAFF.

The chain is built from TRBV6-5 and TRBJ1-3; a weak D match, TRBD1 (6 bases). Trimming cost V 0 bases and J 3 bases, with 9 bases left between them. CDR1 and CDR2 from the germline V gene are MNHEY and SVGAGI. CDR3 length: 15 amino acids. The CDR3 DNA is TGTGCCAGCAGTTACTCGAAAGGGGGTGGAAACACCATATATTTT. This encodes CASSYSKGGGNTIYF.

V gene TRBV5-1 combines with J gene TRBJ2-4; TRBD2 matches 9 bases. Germline-derived CDR1 and CDR2 are SGHRS and YFSETQ. The CDR3 is made up of 14 amino acids. With 1 base clipped from V and 7 bases from J, the junction kept 3 bases outside the gene matches. The CDR3 DNA reads TGCGCCAGCAGCTTGAGCGGGGGGTCGAACATTCAGTACTTC. Translating gives CASSLSGGSNIQYF.